Listed below are T cell receptor beta chains from one sample, sequenced in a study of T cell changes during pregnancy in multiple sclerosis. The protocol was immunoSEQ multiplex PCR, while the TCRdb copy is restricted to in-frame clones and leaves out a portion. The table lists 68,000 or so clones, approximately 90% of them singletons. The sample here was peripheral blood, taken in the second trimester of pregnancy. These receptors originate from a female donor in good health, enrolled as a control in a pregnancy study. Both conserved end residues are part of each CDR3. The D gene is left open where the match is weak. The size of a clone is reported for some rows only, either as once, few or many, or as a class for expanded clones.

d_call clone_size j_call v_call cdr3_nt cdr3_aa
. . TRBJ1-1 TRBV2 TGTGCCAGCAGTGAAGCGCTATTGGGGACTAGGTACACTGAAGCTTTCTTT CASSEALLGTRYTEAFF
. . TRBJ2-3 TRBV29-1 TGCAGCGTATCCGGGACTGGGGATACGCAGTATTTT CSVSGTGDTQYF
TRBD1 . TRBJ1-6 TRBV28 TGTGCCAGCAGCCCCGGGACAGATAATTCACCCCTCCACTTT CASSPGTDNSPLHF
TRBD2 . TRBJ2-2 TRBV25-1 TGTGCCAGCAGTGAGACTAGCGGTACCGGGGAGCTGTTTTTT CASSETSGTGELFF
TRBD1 . TRBJ1-1 TRBV27 TGTGCCAGCAGCCCAGGGGGAACTGAAGCTTTCTTT CASSPGGTEAFF
. . TRBJ2-7 TRBV29-1 TGCAGCGTTGCAGCGGCCTACGAGCAGTACTTC CSVAAAYEQYF
. . TRBJ1-1 TRBV10-3 TGTGCCACCAGAGGGGCAGGGGAAACTGAAGCTTTCTTT CATRGAGETEAFF
TRBD2 . TRBJ2-5 TRBV28 TGTGCCAGCAGCCTCCTAGCGGAAGAGACCCAGTACTTC CASSLLAEETQYF
. . TRBJ1-1 TRBV5-1 TGCGCCAGCAGCGGACGGGACTCCTATATGAACACTGAAGCTTTCTTT CASSGRDSYMNTEAFF
. . TRBJ2-7 TRBV7-9 TGTGCCAGCAGCATTTCCGTTGGACAGCAGACTTACGAGCAGTACTTC CASSISVGQQTYEQYF
. . TRBJ2-3 TRBV4-1 TGCGCCAGCAGTGGGGGGGGCGTCGATATGCAGTATTTT CASSGGGVDMQYF
. . TRBJ1-1 TRBV4-2 TGTGCCAGCAGCCAAGGGCGGACTGAAGCTTTCTTT CASSQGRTEAFF
TRBD2 once TRBJ2-1 TRBV28 TGTGCCAGCAGTCCTCGGACTAGCGGGAGGATTGTGAATGAGCAGTTCTTC CASSPRTSGRIVNEQFF
. . TRBJ1-1 TRBV28 TGTGCCAGCAGTTTCTACTTTCGGTCGCCCCATGACACTGAAGCTTTCTTT CASSFYFRSPHDTEAFF
. . TRBJ2-5 TRBV18 TGTGCCAGCTCAACCCGACAGGAAGAGACCCAGTACTTC CASSTRQEETQYF
TRBD1 . TRBJ2-7 TRBV11-3 TGTGCCAGCAGCAGTCCGGGGACAGGGTCCTACGAGCAGTACTTC CASSSPGTGSYEQYF
. . TRBJ1-2 TRBV10-1 TGCGCCAGCAGTGGAGGGCCCAACTATGGCTACACCTTC CASSGGPNYGYTF
. . TRBJ1-2 TRBV11-3 TGTGCCAGCAGCGGACGGGGGGCCCACTATGGCTACACCTTC CASSGRGAHYGYTF
TRBD2 once TRBJ2-3 TRBV19 TGTGCCAGTAGTGAGACTAGCTCAAGCACAGATACGCAGTATTTT CASSETSSSTDTQYF
TRBD1 . TRBJ1-2 TRBV10-3 TGTGCCATCACCCCACAAGCTCGGGACAGCTATGGCTACACCTTC CAITPQARDSYGYTF
TRBD2 . TRBJ2-5 TRBV7-2 TGTGCCAGCAGCTTAGGGACTAGCGGACGCCAAGAGACCCAGTACTTC CASSLGTSGRQETQYF
TRBD1 . TRBJ1-5 TRBV28 TGTGCCAGCAGCAACCTACAGGGGAAAAGCAATCAGCCCCAGCATTTT CASSNLQGKSNQPQHF
. . TRBJ2-5 TRBV5-1 TGCGCCAGCAGCCCGACAACCCCTCAGGGGGGAGAGACCCAGTACTTC CASSPTTPQGGETQYF
. . TRBJ2-1 TRBV7-7 TGTGCTAGCAGCTTAGTAGTTGATGATGAGCAGTTCTTC CASSLVVDDEQFF
. . TRBJ1-2 TRBV5-6 TGTGCCAGCAGCGCGGGCGCAAACTATGGCTACACCTTC CASSAGANYGYTF
. . TRBJ1-1 TRBV14 TGTGCCAGCAGCCAGCTAATAACAGCGAACACTGAAGCTTTCTTT CASSQLITANTEAFF